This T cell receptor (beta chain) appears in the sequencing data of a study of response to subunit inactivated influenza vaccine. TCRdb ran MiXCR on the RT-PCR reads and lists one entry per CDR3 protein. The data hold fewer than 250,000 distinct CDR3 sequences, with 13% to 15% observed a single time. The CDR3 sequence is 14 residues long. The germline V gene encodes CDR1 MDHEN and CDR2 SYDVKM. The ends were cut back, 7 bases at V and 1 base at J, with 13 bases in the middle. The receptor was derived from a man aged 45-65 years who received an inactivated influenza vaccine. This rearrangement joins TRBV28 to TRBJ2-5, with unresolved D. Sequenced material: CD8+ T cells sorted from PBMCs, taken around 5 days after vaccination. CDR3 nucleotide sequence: TGTGCCAGCAAAGGAGCGAGAGTCCAAGAGACCCAGTACTTC. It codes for CASKGARVQETQYF.